This TCR beta chain was captured by sequencing in a study of T-cell memory formation after mild COVID-19. General study findings and limits: Contracting CD8+ clones were enriched in EMRA, CD4+ mainly in CM and EM. The study detected some responding clones in pre-infection memory, suggesting cross-reactive memory joined.

One entry per CDR3 protein, called by TCRdb with MiXCR from the 5' RACE reads. The sample lists 40,000 to 60,000 distinct CDR3 sequences; under 7.5% were seen once. This clonotype has only a few counts. Antigen: not known. CDR1 and CDR2 (germline): DFQATT, SNEGSKA (reference sequence). V dropped 6 bases and J dropped 3 bases, with 12 bases sitting between them. The CDR3 is 12 amino acids. Material for sequencing was PBMCs or a T cell subset sorted from them (not recorded which). The rearrangement links TRBV20-1 to TRBJ2-7; D might be TRBD1 or TRBD2, each matching 5 bases. The TCR originated in a man aged 18-30 years who had mild COVID-19 (a few samples of this study predate the infection). Cell type and time point are not known. DNA of the CDR3: TGCAGTGCCACGGGACCCGGCTACGAGCAGTACTTC. Translation: CSATGPGYEQYF.